This passage covers 29 T cell receptor beta chains from one sample sequenced in a study of shared clonotypes between healthy human individuals (TCRdb year 2020). For the CD8 naive samples, CD45RO-negative cells were positively selected for CCR7, yielding a CD45RA+CCR7+ population from which TemRA cells were excluded. Library prep was done by the immunoSEQ multiplex PCR assay. The immuneACCESS repertoire file appears here via TCRdb, limited to in-frame rearrangements. These files lack a portion of the clones; in checked studies, under half of the deficit traces to unresolved V genes, and the cause of the others is not known. The table for this sample lists a few million clones; over 85% of them were counted only once. The ten largest account for around 1.7% of the sample. Specimen: naive CD8+ T cells from PBMCs. The sample's cell subset or site label is to be understood as: CD45RA+CCR7+. These TCRs come from a man aged 18 to 29 in good health. Some clones in this sample may be carry-over from other donors' samples.

The gene calls are TRBV6-5 and TRBJ1-4, with D unclear. The germline V gene has CDR1 MNHEY and CDR2 SVGAGI. Trimming pared 5 bases from V and 8 bases from J, leaving 12 bases between. The CDR3 spans 13 residues. The CDR3 coding sequence is TGTGCCAGCAGTGCACGACGGATCGAAAAACTGTTTTTT. This sequence encodes CASSARRIEKLFF.

This chain uses TRBV2 with TRBJ2-5, with D possibly called TRBD1 or TRBD2 (5 bases each). The CDR3 covers 17 residues. Trimming removed 0 bases at V and 7 bases at J, with 21 bases between. Germline V gives CDR1 SNHLY, CDR2 FYNNEI. CDR3 bases: TGTGCCAGCAGTGAAGCGTGGGGCCTACTAGAGGTCGGGACCCAGTACTTC. Encoded protein: CASSEAWGLLEVGTQYF.

This chain joins TRBV4-2 and TRBJ1-5; D remains ambiguous. The CDR3 is 12 residues long. Germline values: CDR1 LGHNA, CDR2 YNFKEQ. V shed 5 bases and J shed 7 bases, with 9 bases lying between them. The CDR3 DNA reads as TGTGCCAGCAGCTCTAATGGGCAGCCCCAGCATTTT. Amino acids: CASSSNGQPQHF.

This chain links TRBV29-1 with TRBJ2-2; TRBD1 is a possible D gene (6 bases). CDR1 and CDR2 (germline): SQVTM, ANQGSEA. The CDR3 is 14 residues long. V was clipped by 4 bases and J by 4 bases, with 13 bases between them. The CDR3 bases are TGCAGCGTTGTGTGGGGGCCGGCCACCGGGGAGCTGTTTTTT. Its protein is CSVVWGPATGELFF.

This clone was recorded a few times. The chain combines TRBV10-3 with TRBJ1-5, with D uncertain. V was shortened by 3 bases and J by 7 bases, with 13 bases between the two germline ends. The CDR3 extends over 14 amino acids. The V gene's germline CDR1 is ENHRY and CDR2 SYGVKD. The CDR3 bases are TGTGCCATCAGTGACTTTGGTCGTGACCAGCCCCAGCATTTT. Translation gives CAISDFGRDQPQHF.

This clone has only a few counts. The rearrangement links TRBV6-5 to TRBJ1-1; 9 bases are a match to TRBD1. Germline CDR1 MNHEY, CDR2 SVGAGI. J was trimmed by 7 bases and V by 4 bases; bases with no gene match: 4. The CDR3 covers 13 residues. For the CDR3, the DNA is TGTGCCAGCAGTTGGACAGGGGTTGATGAAGCTTTCTTT. It encodes CASSWTGVDEAFF.

The chain combines TRBV19 with TRBJ1-2; no clear D. In germline, CDR1 is LNHDA, CDR2 SQIVND (reference sequence). This CDR3 is built from 14 residues. Trimming cost V 3 bases and J 3 bases, with 11 bases left between them. The CDR3 bases are TGTGCCAGTAGTATCGGCGGCCACTACTATGGCTACACCTTC. As protein: CASSIGGHYYGYTF.

This clone was seen a few times. The V and J genes are TRBV15 and TRBJ1-1; 8 bases fit TRBD1. Looked up from germline, CDR1 is LNHNV and CDR2 is YYDKDF (reference sequence). The CDR3 spans 14 residues. V trimming: 4 bases; J trimming: 3 bases; junction bases outside the gene matches: 4. CDR3 coding DNA: TGTGCCACCAGCACCAAGGACAGGGACACTGAAGCTTTCTTT. It encodes CATSTKDRDTEAFF.

The rearrangement uses TRBV29-1 and TRBJ2-1; 7 positions match TRBD2. With V trimmed by 3 bases and J by 0 bases, 11 bases remained unmatched. Germline CDR1 reads SQVTM; CDR2 reads ANQGSEA. The CDR3 covers 17 residues. The CDR3 DNA reads TGCAGCGTTGAGGGACTGGACGGCGGGAGCTCCTACAATGAGCAGTTCTTC. Encoded protein: CSVEGLDGGSSYNEQFF.

This chain uses TRBV14 with TRBJ1-5, with D possibly matching TRBD1 (5 bases). Germline CDR1 is SGHDN and CDR2 is FVKESK. V gave up 3 bases and J gave up 2 bases, with 8 bases separating them. This CDR3 spans 14 amino acids. This CDR3 reads CASSHGGGNQPQHF. The DNA for the CDR3 is TGTGCCAGCAGCCATGGGGGGGGCAATCAGCCCCAGCATTTT.

J is TRBJ2-1 and V is TRBV7-9, with TRBD2 matching 12 bases. The CDR3 totals 17 residues. Losses at the gene ends were 6 bases for V and 6 bases for J; bases not matched to a gene: 12. Germline CDR1 reads SEHNR; CDR2 reads FQNEAQ (reference sequence). In nucleotides, the CDR3 is TGTGCCAGCAGGCCGACTAGCGGGAGTGGGGCACGCAATGAGCAGTTCTTC. Amino acid sequence: CASRPTSGSGARNEQFF.

The chain carries TRBV4-1 and TRBJ2-5; D unresolved. CDR1 is MGHRA and CDR2 is YSYEKL in the germline V gene. This CDR3 is 15 amino acids long. V dropped 5 bases and J dropped 0 bases, with 13 bases sitting between them. The CDR3 loop reads CASSRIIGYQETQYF. The CDR3 DNA is TGCGCCAGCAGCAGGATCATAGGGTACCAAGAGACCCAGTACTTC.

The V and J genes are TRBV27 and TRBJ2-7, with 8 positions matching TRBD2. This CDR3 has 15 amino acids. CDR1 and CDR2 from the germline V gene are MNHEY and SMNVEV (reference sequence). V shed 3 bases and J 3 bases; nucleotides not matched to a gene: 7. The CDR3 loop is CASSFKAGDFYEQYF. The DNA for the CDR3 is TGTGCCAGCAGTTTCAAAGCGGGAGACTTCTACGAGCAGTACTTC.

Regarding this clone: Other DNA sequences in this specimen translate into the identical CDR3. This chain uses TRBV7-9 with TRBJ1-2; TRBD1 aligns across 7 bases. CDR1 and CDR2 (germline): SEHNR, FQNEAQ (reference sequence). Trimming removed 1 base from V and 4 bases from J; junction bases left unmatched: 3. The CDR3 contains 14 residues. CDR3 DNA: TGTGCCAGCAGCTTAGGACAGGGAATCTATGGCTACACCTTC. Protein sequence: CASSLGQGIYGYTF.

The chain employs TRBV7-2 and TRBJ1-5; D may be TRBD1 (5 bases). V lost 0 bases and J lost 0, with 6 bases in between. The germline V gene has CDR1 SGHTA and CDR2 FQGNSA. CDR3 length: 15 amino acids. The chain's CDR3 is CASSLARASNQPQHF. CDR3 coding DNA: TGTGCCAGCAGCTTAGCCAGGGCTAGCAATCAGCCCCAGCATTTT.

V gene TRBV28 combines with J gene TRBJ1-2; D remains unclear. Trimming removed 7 bases from V and 6 bases from J, with 15 bases in between. Per the germline V gene, CDR1 is MDHEN and CDR2 is SYDVKM. This CDR3 has 13 amino acids. This chain's CDR3 is CASITRPGNGYTF. Written as DNA, the CDR3 is TGTGCCAGCATCACCCGGCCCGGGAATGGCTACACCTTC.

This chain links TRBV7-9 with TRBJ2-1, with D perhaps matching TRBD1 (6 bases). Trimming shortened V by 7 bases and J by 8 bases, and 12 bases separated the two germline ends. This CDR3 is built from 12 residues. In germline, CDR1 is SEHNR, CDR2 FQNEAQ (reference sequence). The DNA of the CDR3 is TGTGCCAGCACTTTGACAGGCGATGAGCAGTTCTTC. Its translation: CASTLTGDEQFF.

The chain employs TRBV7-9 and TRBJ2-7; D is unresolved. With 4 bases removed from V and 3 bases from J, the gap between germline ends came to 16 bases. From germline, CDR1 is SEHNR and CDR2 FQNEAQ (reference sequence). CDR3 size: 15 residues. For the CDR3, the DNA is TGTGCCAGCAGCTCAAACCCCCGAACCCACTACGAGCAGTACTTC. This encodes CASSSNPRTHYEQYF.

The gene calls are TRBV27 and TRBJ2-3, with a weak D call TRBD2 (6 bases). This CDR3 region has 16 residues. CDR1 MNHEY and CDR2 SMNVEV come from the germline V gene (reference sequence). V was shortened by 3 bases and J by 4 bases, with 17 bases between the two germline ends. The CDR3 sequence: CASSFFPGRMSDTQYF. CDR3 sequence (DNA): TGTGCCAGCAGTTTCTTCCCAGGGAGGATGTCAGATACGCAGTATTTT.

The gene calls are TRBV7-9 and TRBJ2-1; 11 nucleotides agree with TRBD2. The CDR3 contains 16 residues. Germline CDR1 SEHNR, CDR2 FQNEAQ (reference sequence). The V segment lost 4 bases and the J segment 7 bases; nucleotides outside the gene matches: 9. CDR3 DNA: TGTGCCAGCAGCTCCCTACTAGCGGGAGATTTGAATGAGCAGTTCTTC. Its protein is CASSSLLAGDLNEQFF.

The chain uses TRBV19 and TRBJ2-5; TRBD2 agrees at 7 bases. Trimming removed 0 bases from V and 0 bases from J; junction bases left unmatched: 4. Germline CDR1 reads LNHDA; CDR2 reads SQIVND (reference sequence). This CDR3 is built from 16 residues. DNA for the CDR3: TGTGCCAGTAGTATAGACCGGGAGGCCTACCAAGAGACCCAGTACTTC. Translated: CASSIDREAYQETQYF.

The V and J genes are TRBV11-2 and TRBJ1-2, with a possible D match to TRBD1 (5 bases). Between the trimmed V and J ends, which lost 5 bases and 6 bases, there was a span of 16 bases. Germline lookup yields CDR1 SGHAT and CDR2 FQNNGV. The CDR3 extends over 14 amino acids. The chain's CDR3 is CASSPRVWLHGYTF. The CDR3 region has the DNA TGTGCCAGCAGCCCCAGGGTCTGGTTGCATGGCTACACCTTC.

This rearrangement joins TRBV5-1 to TRBJ2-7; 7 positions match TRBD2. Germline trimming cut 4 bases from V and 2 bases from J; bases unmatched to any gene: 6. Germline CDR1 is SGHRS and CDR2 is YFSETQ. The CDR3 contains 14 residues. The CDR3 sequence is CASSLAEIPYEQYF. The CDR3 coding sequence is TGCGCCAGCAGCCTAGCGGAAATACCCTACGAGCAGTACTTC.

The chain couples TRBV11-2 to TRBJ2-3; TRBD1 matches at 7 bases. Losses at the gene ends were 5 bases for V and 0 bases for J; bases not matched to a gene: 5. Germline V gene data show CDR1 as SGHAT and CDR2 as FQNNGV. CDR3 length equals 15 residues. The CDR3 protein is CASSQGGSSTDTQYF. The CDR3 coding sequence is TGTGCCAGCAGCCAAGGGGGCTCTAGCACAGATACGCAGTATTTT. The complete variable domain, with remaining parts taken from reference TRBV11-2 and TRBJ2-3, reads EAGVAQSPRYKIIEKRQSVAFWCNPISGHATLYWYQQILGQGPKLLIQFQNNGVVDDSQLPKDRFSAERLKGVDSTLKIQPAKLEDSAVYLCASSQGGSSTDTQYFGPGTRLTVL.

This chain connects TRBV9 to TRBJ2-7; tentative D call: TRBD2 (5 bases). The V end was cut by 6 bases, the J end by 2 bases, with 18 bases between. CDR1 SGDLS and CDR2 YYNGEE come from the germline V gene. This CDR3 is 15 amino acids long. The CDR3 bases are TGTGCCAGCACCCCTGAGGGTGGCTGGCCCTACGAGCAGTACTTC. Its protein is CASTPEGGWPYEQYF.

V gene TRBV19 combines with J gene TRBJ1-2; D unresolved. The V and J ends lost 3 bases and 4 bases respectively, with 9 bases between them. The CDR3 contains 13 residues. Germline V gene lookup returns CDR1 LNHDA and CDR2 SQIVND (reference sequence). The CDR3 reads CASSISAIYGYTF. CDR3 bases: TGTGCCAGTAGTATTTCAGCAATCTATGGCTACACCTTC.

This chain uses TRBV4-1 with TRBJ2-2, with 13 bases matching TRBD2. The CDR3 sequence is 19 residues long. Trimming at V came to 4 bases and at J to 5 bases, leaving 13 bases not matched to a gene. The germline V gene has CDR1 MGHRA and CDR2 YSYEKL. The CDR3 here is CASSPYILAGGPSTGELFF. The CDR3 DNA follows: TGCGCCAGCAGCCCCTACATACTAGCGGGAGGGCCGAGTACCGGGGAGCTGTTTTTT.

The CDR3 spells CASSLARQDHYGYTF. The CDR3 region has the DNA TGTGCCAGCAGCTTGGCCAGACAGGATCACTATGGCTACACCTTC. The genes are TRBV5-5 and TRBJ1-2; possible D gene TRBD1, 6 bases. Germline-derived CDR1 and CDR2 are SGHKS and YYEKEE (reference sequence). The CDR3 contains 15 residues. With 0 bases removed from V and 3 bases from J, the gap between germline ends came to 12 bases. Full variable domain (rest looked up from reference TRBV5-5 and TRBJ1-2): DAGVTQSPTHLIKTRGQQVTLRCSPISGHKSVSWYQQVLGQGPQFIFQYYEKEERGRGNFPDRFSARQFPNYSSELNVNALLLGDSALYLCASSLARQDHYGYTFGSGTRLTVV.

With respect to this clone: This sample includes further DNA sequences coding for the same CDR3. The chain couples TRBV30 to TRBJ1-1, with D possibly matching TRBD1 (6 bases). Germline-derived CDR1 and CDR2 are GTSNPN and SVGIG (reference sequence). V lost 3 bases to trimming and J lost 2 bases, with 7 bases between them. This CDR3 spans 12 amino acids. Written as DNA, the CDR3 is TGTGCCTGGAGACAGGGAAACACTGAAGCTTTCTTT. Translated: CAWRQGNTEAFF. Based on the CDR3 plus reference TRBV30 and TRBJ1-1, the full variable domain is SQTIHQWPATLVQPVGSPLSLECTVEGTSNPNLYWYRQAAGRGLQLLFYSVGIGQISSEVPQNLSASRPQDRQFILSSKKLLLSDSGFYLCAWRQGNTEAFFGQGTRLTVV.